The 2 T cell receptor beta chains listed next were all sequenced from one sample in a study of T cells in Graves' hyperthyroidism and ophthalmopathy. Researchers took RNA transcripts and amplified the TCR beta CDR3 regions from them. An initial round of RT-PCR targeting the TCR CDR3 relied on the HTBI primer set. One entry per CDR3 protein, called by TCRdb with MiXCR from the multiplex PCR reads. The table lists 600,000 or so distinct CDR3 sequences, more than 14% of them singletons. The sequenced material came from blood. Every receptor here comes from a woman in her 50s with Graves' ophthalmopathy.

This clonotype has a single count. With a much larger clone just one base away, this may be a read error. The J gene is TRBJ2-1, the V gene TRBV7-3, with TRBD2 matching over 14 bases. Per germline, CDR1 SGHTA and CDR2 FQGTGA. The CDR3 totals 19 residues. CDR3 amino acids: CASGLTRTSGRPTPDEQFF. CDR3 nucleotides: TGTGCCAGCGGCTTAACACGGACTAGCGGGAGGCCAACCCCCGATGAGCAGTTCTTC.

This rearrangement joins TRBV9 to TRBJ1-2, with a weak D call TRBD1 (5 bases). V lost 3 bases and J lost 3, with 15 bases in between. The CDR3 runs 15 residues. Per the germline V gene, CDR1 is SGDLS and CDR2 is YYNGEE. The CDR3 protein is CASSAPSGAHYGYTF. In DNA, the CDR3 is TGTGCCAGCAGCGCACCCAGCGGGGCCCACTATGGCTACACCTTC.